This T cell receptor (beta chain) was profiled in a study of early stage breast cancer tumors. Study at large: About 80% of the 16 invasive tumors were ER+, PR+ and HER2-.

Blood replicates held 0.5 ug DNA, tumor or normal breast roughly 1.5 ug, two each. Clones were read by immunoSEQ multiplex PCR, and TCRdb kept only the in-frame ones, dropping some. The sample includes fewer than 50,000 clones, 55% to 75% of them seen just once. The CDR3 extends over 18 amino acids. V lost 4 bases to trimming and J lost 2 bases; unmatched junction nucleotides: 10. Germline lookup yields CDR1 SGHRS and CDR2 YFSETQ. The chain joins TRBV5-1 to TRBJ2-5, with TRBD2 matching 14 bases. The material sequenced was blood. The receptor comes from a person between 50 and 60 years old with breast cancer. CDR3 DNA: TGCGCCAGCAGCCGCGGGACTAGCGGGAGTGCAATACAAGAGACCCAGTACTTC. Residues: CASSRGTSGSAIQETQYF.